This T cell receptor beta chain was sequenced in a study of shared T cell receptors in the human thymus. The assay was immunoSEQ multiplex PCR, and TCRdb's table has in-frame clones only and misses some. The table lists roughly 500,000 clones, about 80% of them singletons, with more than 0.01% in the top ten. CDR3 length: 15 residues. Germline values: CDR1 MDHEN, CDR2 SYDVKM. J lost 3 bases, V lost 3 bases, and 4 bases had no gene match. In addition, the sample was reused for a study of human thymus T cells. That paper states: Healthy Finnish infants undergoing corrective surgery for congenital heart defects provided the donor material. Thymic tissue was derived from resections collected during corrective heart surgery. Thymic and blood repertoires seemed to favor certain V and J genes. Unrelated people showed highly overlapping thymic repertoires, related research reported.

Sequenced material: thymocytes. The chain combines TRBV28 with TRBJ2-7; TRBD2 aligns across 11 bases. This clonotype was sampled from a boy under three years old with a congenital heart defect. The chain's CDR3 is CASSLTSGIFYEQYF. CDR3 nucleotide sequence: TGTGCCAGCAGTTTGACTAGCGGGATTTTCTACGAGCAGTACTTC.